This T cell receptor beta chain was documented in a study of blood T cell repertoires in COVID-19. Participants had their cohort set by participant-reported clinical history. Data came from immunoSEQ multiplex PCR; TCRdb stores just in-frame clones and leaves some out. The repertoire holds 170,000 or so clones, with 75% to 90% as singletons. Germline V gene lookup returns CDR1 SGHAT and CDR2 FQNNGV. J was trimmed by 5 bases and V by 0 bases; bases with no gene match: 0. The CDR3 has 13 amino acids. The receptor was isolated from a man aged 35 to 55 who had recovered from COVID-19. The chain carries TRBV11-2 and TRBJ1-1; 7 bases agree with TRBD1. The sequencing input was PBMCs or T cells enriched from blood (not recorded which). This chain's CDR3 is CASSLETGTEAFF. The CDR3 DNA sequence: TGTGCCAGCAGCTTAGAGACAGGGACTGAAGCTTTCTTT.